This T cell receptor (beta chain) was recorded in a study of PD-1 blockade in classical Hodgkin lymphoma. Study-level information: Nivolumab was given intravenously to patients at 3 mg/kg every 2 weeks.

Data came from immunoSEQ multiplex PCR; TCRdb stores just in-frame clones and leaves some out. The sample holds fewer than 15,000 clones, more than 85% seen once. Overall study findings and caveats: Patients with an early start, nivolumab under 1 year after ASCT, were excluded.

With respect to this clone: The target antigen is unknown.

The germline gives CDR1 MNHNS, CDR2 SASEGT. The germline V and J ends were trimmed by 4 bases and 8 bases, with 11 bases remaining between them. The CDR3 is 13 amino acids. Each and every patient relapsed after autologous stem cell transplantation, and patients got differing brentuximab vedotin exposure. The TCR was taken from a human donor with classical Hodgkin lymphoma. This chain joins TRBV6-1 and TRBJ1-4; D remains unclear. Source: peripheral blood mononuclear cells (PBMCs), taken at baseline. This CDR3 reads CASSVLGKEKLFF. DNA of the CDR3: TGTGCCAGCAGTGTTCTGGGTAAAGAAAAACTGTTTTTT.